The rows below give T cell receptor beta chains drawn from one sample of a study of T cells after yellow fever vaccination. Each CDR3 protein is one row after TCRdb ran MiXCR on the 5' RACE reads. The profile shows 200,000 to 300,000 distinct CDR3 sequences, roughly 6.3% of them singletons. The source was CD4+ T cells sorted from PBMCs, collected on the day of the yellow fever booster vaccination. The receptors were gathered from a man in his thirties or forties who received the YFV17D yellow fever vaccine. CDR3s include the opening cysteine and the closing phenylalanine or tryptophan. The D gene is left open where the match is weak. Some rows have no size entry. The others give once, few or many, or a class for an expanded clone.

d_call clone_size j_call v_call cdr3_nt cdr3_aa
- many TRBJ2-3 TRBV20-1 TGCAGCGGAGCCTCTCCCACAGATACGCAGTATTTT CSGASPTDTQYF
TRBD1 - TRBJ1-5 TRBV12-3/TRBV12-4 TGTGCCAGCAGTCCCCGACAGGGCCCCAATCAGCCCCAGCATTTT CASSPRQGPNQPQHF
TRBD2 - TRBJ2-1 TRBV20-1 TGCAGTGCTAGAGATCCTAGCGGGAGTCATGGGTCCTACAATGAGCAGTTCTTC CSARDPSGSHGSYNEQFF
- many TRBJ1-5 TRBV7-2 TGTGCCAGCAGCTTAGCTAAGGGTCAGCCCCAGCATTTT CASSLAKGQPQHF
TRBD1 - TRBJ2-7 TRBV18 TGTGCCAGCGCAACAGGGGCGCAGGACTCCGAGCAGTACTTC CASATGAQDSEQYF
- - TRBJ1-1 TRBV5-1 TGCGCCAGCACTTCCCTTCCAGGTATGAGGGCTGACACTGAAGCTTTCTTT CASTSLPGMRADTEAFF
- many TRBJ2-3 TRBV20-1 TGCAGTGCTAGTTTCGGCTGGGATACGCAGTATTTT CSASFGWDTQYF
- many TRBJ2-7 TRBV5-1 TGCGCCAGCAGCCAGACAGGTAGACCTACCTACGAGCAGTACTTC CASSQTGRPTYEQYF
- many TRBJ1-3 TRBV28 TGTGCCAGCAGTCCCCTAGTTGGCAGGGTCTCTGGAAACACCATATATTTT CASSPLVGRVSGNTIYF
TRBD2 few TRBJ2-2 TRBV6-1 TGTGCCAGCAGCCGCCCGCTAGCGGTTTACACCGGGGAGCTGTTTTTT CASSRPLAVYTGELFF
- few TRBJ2-5 TRBV4-3 TGCGCCAGCAGCCAGGAACCTGGGAGACGGGGAGGCCAAGAGACCCAGTACTTC CASSQEPGRRGGQETQYF
TRBD1 many TRBJ1-2 TRBV3-1 TGTGCCAGCAGCCAATACAGGGGAGTTGGCTACACCTTC CASSQYRGVGYTF
- few TRBJ1-2 TRBV24-1 TGTGCCACCAGTGAACAGGAGTTCTATGGCTACACCTTC CATSEQEFYGYTF
- - TRBJ1-2 TRBV29-1 TGCAGCGCGACTCCGGGGGCTAACTATGGCTACACCTTC CSATPGANYGYTF
- - TRBJ1-1 TRBV7-8 TGTGCCAGCAGCTTAGGTCAGTGGGGGACTGAAGCTTTCTTT CASSLGQWGTEAFF
- few TRBJ1-1 TRBV12-3/TRBV12-4 TGTGCCAGCACCAAAAGGACAGAGAACACTGAAGCTTTCTTT CASTKRTENTEAFF
- - TRBJ2-4 TRBV4-1 TGCGCCAGCAGCCAAGATCCCTTGTATGCTCAGTACTTC CASSQDPLYAQYF
- many TRBJ2-5 TRBV5-1 TGCGCCAGCAGCCCGGGCCTTGAGGAGACCCAGTACTTC CASSPGLEETQYF
TRBD2 few TRBJ2-3 TRBV3-1 TGTGCCAGCAGCCGCAGGACTAGCGGGAGCTCTGGGAGCACAGATACGCAGTATTTT CASSRRTSGSSGSTDTQYF
TRBD2 few TRBJ2-7 TRBV7-8 TGTGCCAGCAGCTTACGTCTAGCGGGAGCAACGGCGGGGGAGCAGTACTTC CASSLRLAGATAGEQYF
- - TRBJ2-7 TRBV20-1 TGCAGTGCTAGCCCAGGGGTGGGCTACGAGCAGTACTTC CSASPGVGYEQYF
TRBD2 many TRBJ2-5 TRBV12-3/TRBV12-4 TGTGCCAGCAGACAGGGACTAGCAGTGACCCAGTACTTC CASRQGLAVTQYF